This is a list of T cell receptor beta chains from one sample in a study of beta chain features in type 1 diabetes. Assay used: immunoSEQ multiplex PCR; TCRdb lists only in-frame clones, some missing. The table includes 300,000 or so clones, roughly an eighth detected once. Input material: naive CD4+ T cells from blood. Receptor source: a man aged 25-45 years with type 1 diabetes. Each CDR3 is given with its conserved first and last residue. The D gene is left open where the match is weak. Size values are once, few and many counts, or a class for expanded clones, and some rows have none.

>TRBV28|TRBJ2-7|few|-
TGTGCCAGCAGCCTCCACAGGTCTACCTACGAGCAGTACTTC
CASSLHRSTYEQYF
>TRBV15|TRBJ2-7|-|TRBD1
TGTGCCACCAGCCGGACAGGCCGTTCATCTATTTACGAGCAGTACTTC
CATSRTGRSSIYEQYF
>TRBV5-4|TRBJ2-5|few|-
TGTGCCAGCAGCCCTATGGGGCTACAAGAGACCCAGTACTTC
CASSPMGLQETQYF
>TRBV7-9|TRBJ2-3|-|TRBD2
TGTGCCAGCAGCTTAAGCGGGAGGGCCCCAGATACGCAGTATTTT
CASSLSGRAPDTQYF
>TRBV20-1|TRBJ1-5|few|-
TGCAGTGCTCCCCGTTTGGGGAGGCAGCATTTT
CSAPRLGRQHF
>TRBV4-3|TRBJ2-7|once|TRBD2
TGCGCCAGCAGCTCTCAAGGGGTAGCGGGAGATGTTGAGCAGTACTTC
CASSSQGVAGDVEQYF
>TRBV27|TRBJ2-2|few|TRBD2
TGTGCCAGCAGTCCCGCGGGAGGCCGGGGCACCGGGGAGCTGTTTTTT
CASSPAGGRGTGELFF
>TRBV4-2|TRBJ2-7|many|-
TGTGCCAGCAGCCAAGAGGGAGTCGAGCAGTACTTC
CASSQEGVEQYF
>TRBV11-2|TRBJ2-1|few|-
TGTGCCAGCAGCTCACTACAGGGTATCAATGAGCAGTTCTTC
CASSSLQGINEQFF
>TRBV11-2|TRBJ2-3|-|-
TGTGCCAGCAGGGTTGGTCAGTCGACTAGCACAGATACGCAGTATTTT
CASRVGQSTSTDTQYF
>TRBV19|TRBJ2-1|-|TRBD2
TGTGCCAGTAGTCGTAGCGGGAGTGGCTATGAGCAGTTCTTC
CASSRSGSGYEQFF
>TRBV5-1|TRBJ1-2|once|-
TGCGCCAGCAGGGAACAGGGAAACTATGGCTACACCTTC
CASREQGNYGYTF
>TRBV4-3|TRBJ2-7|-|TRBD2
TGCGCCAGCAGCCAAGTGTGGGCTAGCGGGCCCTACGAGCAGTACTTC
CASSQVWASGPYEQYF
>TRBV5-1|TRBJ2-3|-|TRBD2
TGCGCCAGCAGCCTCGGGACTAGCGGGAGGAATCAGGATACGCAGTATTTT
CASSLGTSGRNQDTQYF
>TRBV10-3|TRBJ1-5|few|-
TGTGCCATCAGTGACGGGGGGACACAGCCCCAGCATTTT
CAISDGGTQPQHF